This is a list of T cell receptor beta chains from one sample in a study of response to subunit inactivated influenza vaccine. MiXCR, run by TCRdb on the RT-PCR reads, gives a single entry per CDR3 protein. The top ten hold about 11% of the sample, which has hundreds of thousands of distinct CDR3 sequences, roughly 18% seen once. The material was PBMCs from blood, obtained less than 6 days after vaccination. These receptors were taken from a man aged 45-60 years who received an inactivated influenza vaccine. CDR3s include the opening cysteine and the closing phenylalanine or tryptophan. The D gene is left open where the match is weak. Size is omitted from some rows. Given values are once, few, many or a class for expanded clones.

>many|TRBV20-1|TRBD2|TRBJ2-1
TGCAGTGCTAGAGTTAGGCGGGAGGCCTACAATGAGCAGTTCTTC
CSARVRREAYNEQFF
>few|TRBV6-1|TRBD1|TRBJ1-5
TGTGCCAGCAGAAGGGACAGAAGAAGCAATCAGCCCCAGCATTTT
CASRRDRRSNQPQHF
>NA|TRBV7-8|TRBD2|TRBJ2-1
TGTGCCAGCAGCTTAGCGCTTCTAGCGGGGCCTGGTGGGCAGTTCTTC
CASSLALLAGPGGQFF
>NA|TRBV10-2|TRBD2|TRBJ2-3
TGCGCCAGCAGGACTAGCGCTTCCACAGATACGCAGTATTTT
CASRTSASTDTQYF
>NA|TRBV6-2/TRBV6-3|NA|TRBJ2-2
TGTGCCAGCAGTTACGCGGAAGACACCGGGGAGCTGTTTTTT
CASSYAEDTGELFF
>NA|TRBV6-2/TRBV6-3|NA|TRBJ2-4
TGTGCCAGCAGTCCGGGGGACAAAAACATTCAGTACTTC
CASSPGDKNIQYF
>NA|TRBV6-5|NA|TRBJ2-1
TGTGCCAGCAGTAACTGGGAAGAGCAGTTCTTC
CASSNWEEQFF
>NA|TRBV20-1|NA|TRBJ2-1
TGCAGTGCTATCTCAGCCCTGAGGTACAATGAGCAGTTCTTC
CSAISALRYNEQFF
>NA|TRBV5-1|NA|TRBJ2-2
TGCGCCAGCAGCTTAAGTCTCACCGGGGAGCTGTTTTTT
CASSLSLTGELFF
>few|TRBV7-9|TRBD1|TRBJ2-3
TGTGCCAGCAGCTTAGCCGGGACAGGTAACACAGATACGCAGTATTTT
CASSLAGTGNTDTQYF
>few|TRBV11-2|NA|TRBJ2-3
TGTGCCAGCAGCTTAGATCCGGGCTCCTACACAGATACGCAGTATTTT
CASSLDPGSYTDTQYF
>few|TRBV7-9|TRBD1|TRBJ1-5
TGTGCCAGCAGCTACTGGACAGGTAGCAATCAGCCCCAGCATTTT
CASSYWTGSNQPQHF
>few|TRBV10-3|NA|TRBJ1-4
TGTGCCATCAGTGAGAGGGGGGAAAAACTGTTTTTT
CAISERGEKLFF
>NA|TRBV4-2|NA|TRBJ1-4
TGTGCCAGCAGCCAAGATGAAAAACTGTTTTTT
CASSQDEKLFF
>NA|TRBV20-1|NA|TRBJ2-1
TGCAGTGCTAGAGGGCGCAGCATCAAAGTCAATGAGCAGTTCTTC
CSARGRSIKVNEQFF
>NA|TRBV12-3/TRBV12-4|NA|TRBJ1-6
TGTGCCAGCAGTCCTACAGGGAGGGGTTCACCCCTCCACTTT
CASSPTGRGSPLHF
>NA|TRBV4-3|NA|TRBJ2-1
TGCGCCAGCAGCCAAGTTGGAGGAGATGAGCAGTTCTTC
CASSQVGGDEQFF
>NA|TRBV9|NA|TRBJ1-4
TGTGCCAGCAGCGTAGCCGCAAATAATGAAAAACTGTTTTTT
CASSVAANNEKLFF
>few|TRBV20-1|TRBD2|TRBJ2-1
TGCAGTGCTAGAGATGAAGCGGGGGGACAGTACAATGAGCAGTTCTTC
CSARDEAGGQYNEQFF
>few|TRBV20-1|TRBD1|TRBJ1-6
TGCAGTGCTAGAGTCCGGGACAGGGGTAATTCACCCCTCCACTTT
CSARVRDRGNSPLHF
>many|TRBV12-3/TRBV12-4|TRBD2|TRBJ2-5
TGTGCCAGCAGTCTTCCGGGACTAGCGGGAGAGACCCAGTACTTC
CASSLPGLAGETQYF
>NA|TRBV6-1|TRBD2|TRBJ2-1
TGTGCCGGAACTAGCGGGTTTAGCTCCTACAATGAGCAGTTCTTC
CAGTSGFSSYNEQFF
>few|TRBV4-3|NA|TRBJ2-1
TGCGCCAGCAGCCAACGGGGTGGTTCGAGCTCCTACAATGAGCAGTTCTTC
CASSQRGGSSSYNEQFF
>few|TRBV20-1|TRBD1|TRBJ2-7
TGCAGTGCTACCGGACAGGGGATGCCTCCCTACGAGCAGTACTTC
CSATGQGMPPYEQYF
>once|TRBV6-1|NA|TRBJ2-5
TGTGCCAGCACCCTCGGACAGCCCCAAGAGACCCAGTACTTC
CASTLGQPQETQYF
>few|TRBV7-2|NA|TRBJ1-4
TGTGCCAGCAGCTTCGGGAGTTTTAATGAAAAACTGTTTTTT
CASSFGSFNEKLFF
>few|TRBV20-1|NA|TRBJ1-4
TGCAGTGCTAGAGATCAACGGGCGCCCAATGAAAAACTGTTTTTT
CSARDQRAPNEKLFF
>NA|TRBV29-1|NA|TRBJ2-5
TGCAGCGTTGTGGGGAGCCAGGGAGAGACCCAGTACTTC
CSVVGSQGETQYF
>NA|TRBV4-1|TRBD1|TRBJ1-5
TGCGCCAGCAGCCAAGAAGACAGGGGTCAGCCCCAGCATTTT
CASSQEDRGQPQHF
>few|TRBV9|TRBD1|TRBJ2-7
TGTGCCAGCAGCGTAAGTCCAGACAGGGCCTACGAGCAGTACTTC
CASSVSPDRAYEQYF
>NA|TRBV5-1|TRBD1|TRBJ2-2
TGCGCCAGCAGCTTCCGGACAGGGGTCACCGGGGAGCTGTTTTTT
CASSFRTGVTGELFF
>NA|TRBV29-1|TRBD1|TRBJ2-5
TGCAGCGTGGCGACAGGGGGCGTACAAGAGACCCAGTACTTC
CSVATGGVQETQYF
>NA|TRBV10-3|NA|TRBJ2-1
TGTGCCACCGCCCCAGTGGGAGTAGACAATGAGCAGTTCTTC
CATAPVGVDNEQFF
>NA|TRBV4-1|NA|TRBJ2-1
TGCGCCAGCAGCCAGATTTTGAATGAGCAGTTCTTC
CASSQILNEQFF
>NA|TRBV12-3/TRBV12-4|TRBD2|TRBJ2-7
TGTGCCAGCAGAACTAGCGGGGGAAACGAGCAGTACTTC
CASRTSGGNEQYF
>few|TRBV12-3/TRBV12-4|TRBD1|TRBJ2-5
TGTGCCAGCAGTTTTTTGGGACAGGCAATTCAGACCCAGTACTTC
CASSFLGQAIQTQYF
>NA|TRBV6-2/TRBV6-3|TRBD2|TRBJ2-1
TGTGCCAGCAGTTACTTAGCGGGAGGCCTTAACAATGAGCAGTTCTTC
CASSYLAGGLNNEQFF
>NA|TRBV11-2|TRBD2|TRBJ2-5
TGTGCCAGCAGCAAAATAGCGGGGGGCGTCTTGCGAAAAGAGACCCAGTACTTC
CASSKIAGGVLRKETQYF
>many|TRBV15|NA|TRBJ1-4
TGTGCCACCTTCGATGAAAAACTGTTTTTT
CATFDEKLFF
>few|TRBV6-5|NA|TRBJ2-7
TGTGCCAGCAGTTACTCTCCACAAGCCTACGAGCAGTACTTC
CASSYSPQAYEQYF
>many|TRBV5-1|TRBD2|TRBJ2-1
TGCGCCAGCAGCTTGGGGCTAGCGGGGGTCTACAATGAGCAGTTCTTC
CASSLGLAGVYNEQFF
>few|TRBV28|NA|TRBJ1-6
TGTGCCAGCAGTTTGGACCGCGCCGCAGGCTCACCCCTCCACTTT
CASSLDRAAGSPLHF
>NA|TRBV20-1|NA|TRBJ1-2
TGCAGTGCTAGGGGATCAACCCTCTATGGCTACACCTTC
CSARGSTLYGYTF
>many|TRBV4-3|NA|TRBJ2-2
TGCGCCAGCAGCCAAGCCCTAGCAGAGTACACCGGGGAGCTGTTTTTT
CASSQALAEYTGELFF
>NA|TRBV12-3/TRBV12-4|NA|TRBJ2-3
TGTGCCAGCAGTGACATCCGGGACAAAGATACGCAGTATTTT
CASSDIRDKDTQYF
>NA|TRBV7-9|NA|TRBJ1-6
TGTGCCAGCAGCGAACAGGGAAATTCACCCCTCCACTTT
CASSEQGNSPLHF
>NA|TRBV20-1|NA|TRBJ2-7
TGCAGTGCTAGTCGTATGGCCCACGGGGAGCAGTACTTC
CSASRMAHGEQYF
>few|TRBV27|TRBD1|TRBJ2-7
TGTGCCAGCAGTTGGAGGACAGGGGGGTTCGAGCAGTACTTC
CASSWRTGGFEQYF
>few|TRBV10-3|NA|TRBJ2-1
TGTGCCATACCCGAAACACCGAATTACAATGAGCAGTTCTTC
CAIPETPNYNEQFF
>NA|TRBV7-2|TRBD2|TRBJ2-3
TGTGCCAGCGGGGGGGGAGCGGGGGCCCTGAATACGCAGTATTTT
CASGGGAGALNTQYF
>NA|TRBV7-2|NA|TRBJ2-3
TGTGCCAGCAGCTTTACTAGTTCAGATACGCAGTATTTT
CASSFTSSDTQYF
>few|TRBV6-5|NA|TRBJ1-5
TGTGCCAGCAGTTACGGTCAGGGAAGTGATGTTCAGCCCCAGCATTTT
CASSYGQGSDVQPQHF
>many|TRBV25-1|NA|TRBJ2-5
TGTGCCAGCAGTCCTGGGGTCGGTTACCAAGAGACCCAGTACTTC
CASSPGVGYQETQYF